Listed below are T cell receptor beta chains from one sample, sequenced in a study of cytomegalovirus exposure and HLA in healthy donors. TCRdb's copy holds only in-frame clones and misses some; the assay was immunoSEQ multiplex PCR. Altogether 100,000 to 150,000 clones are present, more than 65% being singletons, with the ten largest covering roughly 3%. Sequenced material: PBMCs. These receptors all stem from a woman between 55 and 75 years old in good health and CMV-seropositive. Each CDR3 is given with its conserved first and last residue. D genes are given only for firm matches. Not all rows give a size; the values are once, few, many and, for expanded clones, a class.

d_gene	abundance	v_gene	j_gene	CDR3nt	CDR3aa
TRBD1	once	TRBV2	TRBJ2-3	TGTGCCAGAAGGCGGGACAGGGTAAAGACAGATACGCAGTATTTT	CARRRDRVKTDTQYF
-	once	TRBV27	TRBJ2-7	TGTGCCAGCAGTTTATCCGGACAGAGAACCTACGAGCAGTACTTC	CASSLSGQRTYEQYF
-	-	TRBV4-1	TRBJ1-2	TGCGCCAGCAGCCAGCAGACAGGTTCTAACTATGGCTACACCTTC	CASSQQTGSNYGYTF
-	few	TRBV5-1	TRBJ2-7	TGCGCCAGCAGCGGACAGAGTAGCTCCTACGAGCAGTACTTC	CASSGQSSSYEQYF
TRBD1	once	TRBV7-8	TRBJ1-2	TGTGCCAGCAGGTCGGGACAGGGAGGATACGGCTACACCTTC	CASRSGQGGYGYTF
-	-	TRBV11-1	TRBJ2-5	TGTGCCAGCAGCTTCGAGGGTTTTGGGGAGACCCAGTACTTC	CASSFEGFGETQYF
-	-	TRBV5-6	TRBJ1-1	TGTGCCAGCAGCTTGACCGGGATTGGCACTGAAGCTTTCTTT	CASSLTGIGTEAFF
-	-	TRBV10-3	TRBJ2-6	TGTGCCATCAGTGACGGACAAGTCTCTGGGGCCAACGTCCTGACTTTC	CAISDGQVSGANVLTF
TRBD1	-	TRBV19	TRBJ2-6	TGTGCCAGTAGTAACGAGGGGGCTACTGGGGCCAACGTCCTGACTTTC	CASSNEGATGANVLTF
-	-	TRBV5-4	TRBJ2-2	TGTGCCAGCAGCTTAGGAGGGGCGGGCGGGGAGCTGTTTTTT	CASSLGGAGGELFF
TRBD1	once	TRBV5-1	TRBJ2-5	TGCGCCAGCAGCTTTGGACAGGATGAAGAGACCCAGTACTTC	CASSFGQDEETQYF
TRBD2	once	TRBV11-2	TRBJ2-7	TGTGCCAGCAGCTTAGGGGGGGGATCCGAGCAGTACTTC	CASSLGGGSEQYF
-	-	TRBV20-1	TRBJ2-7	TGCAGTGCGCTCTGGAGGTACTTC	CSALWRYF
TRBD2	-	TRBV27	TRBJ2-3	TGTGCCAGCAGTTTAAGCGGGGGTCGCACAGATACGCAGTATTTT	CASSLSGGRTDTQYF
-	-	TRBV6-5	TRBJ2-5	TGTGCCAGCAGTTACGGTGGCGGGGAGACCCAGTACTTC	CASSYGGGETQYF
-	-	TRBV2	TRBJ1-3	TGTGCCAGCAGTGAAGAGAACAGGCTTGGAAACACCATATATTTT	CASSEENRLGNTIYF
TRBD1	few	TRBV29-1	TRBJ1-3	TGCAGCGTGACCGGACAGGGGGCTACTGGAAACACCATATATTTT	CSVTGQGATGNTIYF
-	-	TRBV2	TRBJ2-3	TGTGCCAGCAGGCCTAGCGCCGTCCTATCGGATACGCAGTATTTT	CASRPSAVLSDTQYF
-	-	TRBV19	TRBJ1-1	TGTGCCAGTAGTCCCGGGACTGGGGTGAACACTGAAGCTTTCTTT	CASSPGTGVNTEAFF
-	-	TRBV6-5	TRBJ2-7	TGTGCCAGTCGTTTAGGGGTGTGGGGCAACGAGCAGTACTTC	CASRLGVWGNEQYF
-	few	TRBV7-6	TRBJ1-3	TGTGCCAGCAGCTCCGCGGGCTCTGGAAACACCATATATTTT	CASSSAGSGNTIYF
TRBD2	-	TRBV19	TRBJ2-7	TGTGCCAGTAGTCCCACTAGCGGGCAATACGAGCAGTACTTC	CASSPTSGQYEQYF
TRBD2	-	TRBV11-2	TRBJ2-3	TGTGCCAGCAGCTTATTAGCGGGGGCCTCCGGGACGCAGTATTTT	CASSLLAGASGTQYF
-	medium-sized	TRBV19	TRBJ1-1	TGTGCCAGTAGTATCGAAGTGGGAGTGGGCACTGAAGCTTTCTTT	CASSIEVGVGTEAFF
-	once	TRBV7-6	TRBJ2-2	TGTGCCAGCAGCTTAGTCGGGGGGCTTAACACCGGGGAGCTGTTTTTT	CASSLVGGLNTGELFF
TRBD2	-	TRBV5-4	TRBJ2-7	TGTGCCAGCAGCTTGGGAGGGACTACCTCGTACGAGCAGTACTTC	CASSLGGTTSYEQYF
TRBD1	-	TRBV29-1	TRBJ1-2	TGCAGCGCCGACAGGGGCGCGTCGGACTATGGCTACACCTTC	CSADRGASDYGYTF
-	-	TRBV7-9	TRBJ1-3	TGTGCCAGCAGCCTAGGACAGAACTCTGGAAACACCATATATTTT	CASSLGQNSGNTIYF
-	-	TRBV9	TRBJ1-4	TGTGCCAGCAGCGCCCAAGGACAGATGGCTAATGAAAAACTGTTTTTT	CASSAQGQMANEKLFF
TRBD1	few	TRBV5-1	TRBJ2-5	TGCGCCAGCATCGCCGGGACAGACCTCCAAGAGACCCAGTACTTC	CASIAGTDLQETQYF
-	once	TRBV18	TRBJ1-2	TGTGCCAGCTCACGTCCAAACTATGGCTACACCTTC	CASSRPNYGYTF
-	-	TRBV11-2	TRBJ1-1	TGTGCCAGCAGCTTACAGGGGAACAGGGCTGAAGCTTTCTTT	CASSLQGNRAEAFF
TRBD1	-	TRBV6-6	TRBJ2-7	TGTGCCAGCGGAATCGGACAGGGGGCCTACGAGCAGTACTTC	CASGIGQGAYEQYF
TRBD1	-	TRBV19	TRBJ1-2	TGTGCCAGCACAAAAGGCGGCAGGGGGCCAATTTTGGGAGGCTACACCTTC	CASTKGGRGPILGGYTF
TRBD1	once	TRBV19	TRBJ1-1	TGTGCCAGTAGTATAGATCCCCGGACAGGGATGAACACTGAAGCTTTCTTT	CASSIDPRTGMNTEAFF
-	-	TRBV19	TRBJ1-5	TGTGCCAGCGCTAGGGGACTGGGGAACAATCAGCCCCAGCATTTT	CASARGLGNNQPQHF
-	-	TRBV6-5	TRBJ1-4	TGTGCCAGCAGTCTCGCCCTGAGGGAAAAACTGTTTTTT	CASSLALREKLFF
-	-	TRBV5-1	TRBJ2-4	TGCGCCAGCAGCTTGGTGGGCGAACTTGACATTCAGTACTTC	CASSLVGELDIQYF
TRBD1	few	TRBV5-1	TRBJ2-5	TGCGCCAGCAGCTTGGGGACAGGGGGAGAGACCCAGTACTTC	CASSLGTGGETQYF
-	-	TRBV6-5	TRBJ2-4	TGTGCCAGCAGTTATGCCGGGATAAAAAACATTCAGTACTTC	CASSYAGIKNIQYF
-	once	TRBV6-5	TRBJ1-3	TGTGCCAGCAGTTACTCCCGACAGGCTGGAAACACCATATATTTT	CASSYSRQAGNTIYF
-	once	TRBV19	TRBJ1-1	TGTGCCAGTAGTATTCAGGTGAACACTGAAGCTTTCTTT	CASSIQVNTEAFF
TRBD1	-	TRBV27	TRBJ1-6	TGTGCCAGCAGTATAAAACCTCCAGGGGGCTCCTATAATTCACCCCTCCACTTT	CASSIKPPGGSYNSPLHF